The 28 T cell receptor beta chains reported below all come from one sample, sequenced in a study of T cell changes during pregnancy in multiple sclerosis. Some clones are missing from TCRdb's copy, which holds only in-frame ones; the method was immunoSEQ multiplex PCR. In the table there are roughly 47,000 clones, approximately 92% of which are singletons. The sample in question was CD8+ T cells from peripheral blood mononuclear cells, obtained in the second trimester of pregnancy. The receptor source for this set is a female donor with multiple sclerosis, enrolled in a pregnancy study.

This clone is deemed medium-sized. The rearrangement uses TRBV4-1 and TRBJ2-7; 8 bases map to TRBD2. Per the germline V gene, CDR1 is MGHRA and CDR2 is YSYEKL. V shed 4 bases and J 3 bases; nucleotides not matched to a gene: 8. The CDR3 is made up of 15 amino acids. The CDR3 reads CASSPRRGVVYEQYF. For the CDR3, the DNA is TGCGCCAGCAGCCCGCGGCGGGGGGTCGTCTACGAGCAGTACTTC.

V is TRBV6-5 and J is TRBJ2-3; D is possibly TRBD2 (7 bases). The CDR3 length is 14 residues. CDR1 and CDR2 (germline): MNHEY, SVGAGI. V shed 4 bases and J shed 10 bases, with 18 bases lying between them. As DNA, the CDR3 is TGTGCCAGCAGTTCCGAAGGGGGGGCCTTCTCGCAGTATTTT. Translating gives CASSSEGGAFSQYF.

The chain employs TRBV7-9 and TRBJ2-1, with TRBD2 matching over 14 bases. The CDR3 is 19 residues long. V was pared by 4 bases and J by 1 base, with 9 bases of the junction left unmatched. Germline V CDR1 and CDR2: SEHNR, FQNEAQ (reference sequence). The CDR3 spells CASSSPRTSGGRSYNEQFF. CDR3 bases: TGTGCCAGCAGCTCCCCCCGGACTAGCGGGGGGAGATCCTACAATGAGCAGTTCTTC.

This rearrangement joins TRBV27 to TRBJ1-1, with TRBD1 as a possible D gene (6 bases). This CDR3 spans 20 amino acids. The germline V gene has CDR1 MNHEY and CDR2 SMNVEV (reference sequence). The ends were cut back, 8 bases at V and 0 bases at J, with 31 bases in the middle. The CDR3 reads CASLGWGGSGDLVMNTEAFF. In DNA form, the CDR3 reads TGTGCCAGCTTAGGTTGGGGGGGCAGCGGGGATCTAGTTATGAACACTGAAGCTTTCTTT.

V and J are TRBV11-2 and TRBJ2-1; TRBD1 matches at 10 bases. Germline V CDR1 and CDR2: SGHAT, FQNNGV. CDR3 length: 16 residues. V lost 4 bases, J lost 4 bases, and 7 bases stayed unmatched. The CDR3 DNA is TGTGCCAGCAGCTATTGGGACAGGGGAGTTTACAATGAGCAGTTCTTC. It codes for CASSYWDRGVYNEQFF.

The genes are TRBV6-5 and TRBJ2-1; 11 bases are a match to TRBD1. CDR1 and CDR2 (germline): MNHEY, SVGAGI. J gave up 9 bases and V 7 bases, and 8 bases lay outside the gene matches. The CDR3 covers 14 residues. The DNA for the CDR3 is TGTGCCAGCAATTCGGACAGGGGGCCTACTGAGCAGTTCTTC. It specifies CASNSDRGPTEQFF.

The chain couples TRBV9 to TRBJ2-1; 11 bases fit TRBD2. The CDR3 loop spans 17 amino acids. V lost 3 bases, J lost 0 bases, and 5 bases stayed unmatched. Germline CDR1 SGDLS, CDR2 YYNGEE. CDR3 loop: CASSGTSGPSSYNEQFF. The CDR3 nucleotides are TGTGCCAGCAGCGGGACTAGCGGGCCGAGCTCCTACAATGAGCAGTTCTTC.

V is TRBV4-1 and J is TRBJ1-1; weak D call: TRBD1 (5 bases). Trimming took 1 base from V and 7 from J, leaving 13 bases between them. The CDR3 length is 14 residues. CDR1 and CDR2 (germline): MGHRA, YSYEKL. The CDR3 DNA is TGCGCCAGCAGCCAAGCTTCAGGGCTCGGTGAAGCTTTCTTT. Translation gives CASSQASGLGEAFF.

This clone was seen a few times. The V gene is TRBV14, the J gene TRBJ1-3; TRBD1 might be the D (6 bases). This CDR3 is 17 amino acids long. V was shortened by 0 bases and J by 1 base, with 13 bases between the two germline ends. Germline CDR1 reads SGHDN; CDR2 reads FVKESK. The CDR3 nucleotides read TGTGCCAGCAGCCAAGACATTGCAGGGGCGTCTGGAAACACCATATATTTT. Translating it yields CASSQDIAGASGNTIYF.

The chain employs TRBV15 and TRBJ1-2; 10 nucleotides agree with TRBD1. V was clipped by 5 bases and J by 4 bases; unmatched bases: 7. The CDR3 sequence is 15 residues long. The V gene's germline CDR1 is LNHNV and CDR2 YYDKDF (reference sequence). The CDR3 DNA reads TGTGCCACCAGCTTCTCTGGGGACAGGGGCTATGGCTACACCTTC. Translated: CATSFSGDRGYGYTF.

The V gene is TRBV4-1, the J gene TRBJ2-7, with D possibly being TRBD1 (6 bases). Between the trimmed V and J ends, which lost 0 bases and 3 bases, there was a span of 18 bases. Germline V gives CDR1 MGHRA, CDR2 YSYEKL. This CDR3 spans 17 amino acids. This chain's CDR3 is CASSQDRGGGRVYEQYF. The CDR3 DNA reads TGCGCCAGCAGCCAAGATAGAGGGGGTGGGAGAGTCTACGAGCAGTACTTC.

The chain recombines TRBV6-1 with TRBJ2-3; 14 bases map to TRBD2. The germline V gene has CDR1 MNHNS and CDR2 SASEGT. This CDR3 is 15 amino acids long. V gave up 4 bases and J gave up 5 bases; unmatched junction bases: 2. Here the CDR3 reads CASSGLAGGQDTQYF. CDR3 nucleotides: TGTGCCAGCAGTGGACTAGCGGGGGGGCAAGATACGCAGTATTTT.

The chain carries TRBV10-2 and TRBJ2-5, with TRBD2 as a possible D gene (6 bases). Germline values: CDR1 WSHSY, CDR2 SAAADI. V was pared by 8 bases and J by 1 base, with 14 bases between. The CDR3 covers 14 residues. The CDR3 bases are TGCGCCAGCGCTCAGGCGGGAAGCCAAGAGACCCAGTACTTC. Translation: CASAQAGSQETQYF.

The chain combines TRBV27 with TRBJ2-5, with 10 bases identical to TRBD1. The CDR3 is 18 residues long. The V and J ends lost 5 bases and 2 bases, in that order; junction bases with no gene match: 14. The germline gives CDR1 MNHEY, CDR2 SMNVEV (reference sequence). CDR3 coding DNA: TGTGCCAGCAGTAAGGGGGGACAGGGGTCAACCGTTCAAGAGACCCAGTACTTC. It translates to CASSKGGQGSTVQETQYF.

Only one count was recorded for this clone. The CDR3 loop is CASSLFVYEQYF. The CDR3 bases are TGTGCCAGCAGCCTGTTCGTTTACGAGCAGTACTTC. The J gene is TRBJ2-7, the V gene TRBV7-8; no firm D call. V was pared by 5 bases and J by 4 bases, with 9 bases between. The CDR3 extends over 12 amino acids. The germline gives CDR1 SGHVS, CDR2 FQNEAQ.

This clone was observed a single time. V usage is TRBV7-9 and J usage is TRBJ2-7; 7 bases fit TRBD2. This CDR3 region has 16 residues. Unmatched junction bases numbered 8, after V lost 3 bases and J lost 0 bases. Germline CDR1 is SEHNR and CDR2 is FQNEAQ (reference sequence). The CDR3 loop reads CASSFGERGRSYEQYF. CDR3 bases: TGTGCCAGCAGCTTCGGTGAGCGGGGCCGCTCCTACGAGCAGTACTTC.

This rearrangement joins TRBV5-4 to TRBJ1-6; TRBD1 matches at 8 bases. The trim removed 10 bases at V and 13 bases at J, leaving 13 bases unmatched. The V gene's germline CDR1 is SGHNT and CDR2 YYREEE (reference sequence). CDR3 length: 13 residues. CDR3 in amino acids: CAGQYNPGGPLHF. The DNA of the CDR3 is TGTGCCGGCCAATACAACCCAGGGGGCCCCCTCCACTTT.

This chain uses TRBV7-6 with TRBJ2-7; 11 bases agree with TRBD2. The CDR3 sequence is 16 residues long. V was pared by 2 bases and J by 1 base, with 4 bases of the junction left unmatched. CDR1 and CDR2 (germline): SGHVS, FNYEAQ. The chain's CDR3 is CASSLMTSGASYEQYF. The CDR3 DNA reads TGTGCCAGCAGCTTAATGACTAGCGGGGCTTCCTACGAGCAGTACTTC.

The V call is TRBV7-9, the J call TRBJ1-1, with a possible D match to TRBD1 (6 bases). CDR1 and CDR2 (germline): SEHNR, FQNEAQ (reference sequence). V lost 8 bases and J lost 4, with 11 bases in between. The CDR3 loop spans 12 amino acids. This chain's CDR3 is CASGRGTTEAFF. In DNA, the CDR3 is TGTGCCAGCGGCAGGGGTACCACTGAAGCTTTCTTT.

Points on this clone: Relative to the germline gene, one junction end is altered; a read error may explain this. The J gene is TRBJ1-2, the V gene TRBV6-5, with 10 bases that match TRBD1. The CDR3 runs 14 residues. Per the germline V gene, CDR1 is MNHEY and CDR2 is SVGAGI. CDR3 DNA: TGTGCCAGCACTTACTCCGGGACAGGGGTTGGCTACACCTTC. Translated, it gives CASTYSGTGVGYTF.

The CDR3 bases are TGTGCCAGCAGCTCTAAAACGGGACAGGGGACCTTCTCCTACGAGCAGTACTTC. This codes for CASSSKTGQGTFSYEQYF. The chain uses TRBV11-2 and TRBJ2-7; 10 nucleotides match TRBD1. Trimming removed 4 bases from V and 0 bases from J; junction bases left unmatched: 12. Germline V gene data show CDR1 as SGHAT and CDR2 as FQNNGV. This CDR3 has 18 amino acids.

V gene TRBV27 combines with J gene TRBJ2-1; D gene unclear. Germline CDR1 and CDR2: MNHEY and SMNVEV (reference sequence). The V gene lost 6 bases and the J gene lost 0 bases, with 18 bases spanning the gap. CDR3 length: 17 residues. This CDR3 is CASSPVFAASSYNEQFF. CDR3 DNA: TGTGCCAGCAGCCCCGTGTTTGCGGCGAGCTCCTACAATGAGCAGTTCTTC.

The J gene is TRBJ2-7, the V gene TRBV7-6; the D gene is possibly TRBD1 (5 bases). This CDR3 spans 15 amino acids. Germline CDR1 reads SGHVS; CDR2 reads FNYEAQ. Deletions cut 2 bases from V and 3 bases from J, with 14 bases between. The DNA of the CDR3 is TGTGCCAGCAGCTTATTGGCGCCAGGGTTCTACGAGCAGTACTTC. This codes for CASSLLAPGFYEQYF. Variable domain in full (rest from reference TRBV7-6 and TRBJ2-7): GAGVSQSPRYKVTKRGQDVALRCDPISGHVSLYWYRQALGQGPEFLTYFNYEAQQDKSGLPNDRFSAERPEGSISTLTIQRTEQRDSAMYRCASSLLAPGFYEQYFGPGTRLTVT.

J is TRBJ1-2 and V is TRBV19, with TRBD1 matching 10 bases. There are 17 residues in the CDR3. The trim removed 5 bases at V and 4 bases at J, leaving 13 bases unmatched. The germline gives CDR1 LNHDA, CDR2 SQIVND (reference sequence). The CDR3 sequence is CASSPPFDRGLFYGYTF. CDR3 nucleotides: TGTGCCAGTAGTCCTCCTTTCGACAGGGGGCTTTTCTATGGCTACACCTTC. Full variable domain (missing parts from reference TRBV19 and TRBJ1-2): DGGITQSPKYLFRKEGQNVTLSCEQNLNHDAMYWYRQDPGQGLRLIYYSQIVNDFQKGDIAEGYSVSREKKESFPLTVTSAQKNPTAFYLCASSPPFDRGLFYGYTFGSGTRLTVV.

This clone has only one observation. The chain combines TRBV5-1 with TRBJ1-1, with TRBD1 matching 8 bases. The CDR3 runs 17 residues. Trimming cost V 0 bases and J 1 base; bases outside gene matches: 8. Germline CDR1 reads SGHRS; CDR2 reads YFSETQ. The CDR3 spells CASSLVWYRGGNTEAFF. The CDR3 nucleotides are TGCGCCAGCAGCTTGGTTTGGTACAGGGGGGGGAACACTGAAGCTTTCTTT.

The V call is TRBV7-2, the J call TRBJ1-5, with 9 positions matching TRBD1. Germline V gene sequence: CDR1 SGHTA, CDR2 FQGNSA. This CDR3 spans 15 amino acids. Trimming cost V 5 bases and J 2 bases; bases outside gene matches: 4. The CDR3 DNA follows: TGTGCCAGCAGCACACAGGGGGCAGGCAATCAGCCCCAGCATTTT. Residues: CASSTQGAGNQPQHF.

The DNA for the CDR3 is TGTGCCAGCAGTTCCGACAGGGATTCCTACAATGAGCAGTTCTTC. This gives the protein CASSSDRDSYNEQFF. The rearrangement joins TRBV27 to TRBJ2-1; 7 bases are a match to TRBD1. From germline, CDR1 is MNHEY and CDR2 SMNVEV (reference sequence). The CDR3 covers 15 residues. V shed 4 bases, J shed 1 base, and the junction held 4 bases outside the gene matches.

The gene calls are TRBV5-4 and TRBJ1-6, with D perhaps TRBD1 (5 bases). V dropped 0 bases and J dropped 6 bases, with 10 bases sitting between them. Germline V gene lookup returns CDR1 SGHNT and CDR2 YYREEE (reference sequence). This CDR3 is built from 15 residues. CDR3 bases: TGTGCCAGCAGCTTGGAGTCGGGGGTTAATTCACCCCTCCACTTT. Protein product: CASSLESGVNSPLHF.